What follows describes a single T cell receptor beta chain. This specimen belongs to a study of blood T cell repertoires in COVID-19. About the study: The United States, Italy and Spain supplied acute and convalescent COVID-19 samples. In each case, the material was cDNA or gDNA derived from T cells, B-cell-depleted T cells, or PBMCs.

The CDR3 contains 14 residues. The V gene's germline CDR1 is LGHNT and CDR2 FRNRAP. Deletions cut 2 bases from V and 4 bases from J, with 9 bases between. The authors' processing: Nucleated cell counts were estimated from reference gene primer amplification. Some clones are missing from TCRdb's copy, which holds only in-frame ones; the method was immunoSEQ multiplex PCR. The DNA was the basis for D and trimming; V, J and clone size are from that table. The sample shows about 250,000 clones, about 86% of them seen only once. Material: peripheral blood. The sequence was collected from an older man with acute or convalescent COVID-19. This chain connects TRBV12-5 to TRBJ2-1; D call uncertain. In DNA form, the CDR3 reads TGTGCTAGTGGTTTGCCCCCTCAGTACAATGAGCAGTTCTTC. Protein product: CASGLPPQYNEQFF.